This T cell receptor beta chain was identified during a study of shared clonotypes between healthy human individuals. This clone has more than one count but fewer than ten. The test was conducted at deep level. Measured with immunoSEQ multiplex PCR; TCRdb has only the in-frame clones, and not every one. There are 170,000 or so clones in the sample; 66% occur only once, and 8.5% to 12% lies in the top ten. Germline-derived CDR1 and CDR2 are ENHRY and SYGVKD. The CDR3 sequence is 13 residues long. V lost 10 bases, J lost 7 bases, and 20 bases lay in between. The sequencing input was memory CD4+ T cells sorted from blood. Subset described: CD45RA-negative fraction. The clonotype was recovered from a man aged 25-40 years in good health. The V gene is TRBV10-3, the J gene TRBJ2-7, with a weak D call TRBD1 (7 bases). The CDR3 DNA is TGTGCCAATACCAATCTCCAGGGGGGTGAGCAGTACTTC. Residues: CANTNLQGGEQYF.